This T cell receptor (beta chain) was recorded in a study of T cell responses to AZD1222 COVID-19 vaccine. Germline V gene sequence: CDR1 SEHNR, CDR2 FQNEAQ (reference sequence). The V gene lost 1 base and the J gene lost 11 bases, with 15 bases spanning the gap. The CDR3 consists of 14 residues. Method: immunoSEQ multiplex PCR; TCRdb's copy keeps in-frame clones and lacks some. Among about 140,000 clones listed, about 91% were seen once. This sequence joins TRBV7-9 and TRBJ1-3; D not certain. The input for sequencing was peripheral blood, taken on day 0 of AZD1222 vaccination. The origin of this receptor is an adult in good health. Written as DNA, the CDR3 is TGTGCCAGCAGCTTAGGGTCAATTCTACACGCCATATATTTT. Protein product: CASSLGSILHAIYF.